This is a list of T cell receptor beta chains from one sample in a study of T cell responses to AZD1222 COVID-19 vaccine. Here immunoSEQ multiplex PCR was the method, and the copy in TCRdb shows in-frame clones only, minus some. The table includes approximately 150,000 clones, roughly 88% detected once. The sequences come from peripheral blood, collected 28 days after the second dose of the MenACWY control vaccine. All receptors derive from an adult who received the MenACWY meningococcal vaccine as a control. The CDR3 runs from the conserved cysteine through the conserved F or W. The order of the fields is V gene, J gene, CDR3 protein.

TRBV4-3	TRBJ2-3	CASSLGTSGRKDTQYF
TRBV4-1	TRBJ1-2	CASSQDVNFAYGYTF
TRBV24-1	TRBJ1-5	CATSDPQGNQPQHF
TRBV4-3	TRBJ2-5	CASSQEGAGAGETQYF
TRBV2	TRBJ1-3	CASSGRHPSSGNTIYF
TRBV11-3	TRBJ1-1	CASSSGGQNTEAFF
TRBV11-3	TRBJ2-3	CASSSRTSGASDTQYF
TRBV9	TRBJ1-3	CASSVTGYTGNTIYF
TRBV5-1	TRBJ1-6	CASALGPDSPLHF
TRBV24-1	TRBJ2-1	CATSDKPGQGAGGQFF
TRBV6-5	TRBJ2-7	CASSSYRDYSYEQYF
TRBV27	TRBJ1-5	CASTSGVGSNQPQHF
TRBV6-5	TRBJ2-1	CASRTHLAGAQFF
TRBV9	TRBJ2-3	CASSSLSAGRIWNTQYF
TRBV4-2	TRBJ2-5	CASSPTSGRETQYF
TRBV5-1	TRBJ2-2	CASSLLITGELFF
TRBV5-1	TRBJ1-1	CASSFTVEGTEAFF
TRBV2	TRBJ1-2	CASSELQGPYYGYTF
TRBV20-1	TRBJ2-7	CSLGGAYEQYF
TRBV9	TRBJ1-1	CASSPAGTPTEAFF
TRBV2	TRBJ1-5	CASRSDRAHQPQHF
TRBV7-9	TRBJ1-4	CASSLVAANNEKLFF
TRBV19	TRBJ2-3	CASSTLDTYTDTQYF
TRBV3-1/TRBV3-2	TRBJ1-1	CASSQERALNTEAFF
TRBV4-3	TRBJ2-1	CASSPGTGAINEQFF
TRBV30	TRBJ1-1	CAWRLIGRSNTEAFF
TRBV6-1	TRBJ1-1	CASSEAVTGVSTEAFF